Listed below are T cell receptor beta chains from one sample, sequenced in a study of shared clonotypes between healthy human individuals. TCRdb keeps only in-frame clones here, not all; method: immunoSEQ multiplex PCR. The sample contains under 350,000 clones, roughly 91% of which appear only once. Source material: memory CD8+ T cells sorted from blood. The receptors derive from a man between 18 and 35 years old in good health. CDR3s include the opening cysteine and the closing phenylalanine or tryptophan. The D gene is left open where the match is weak. Size tells how often a clone was seen (once, few, many) or the class of an expanded clone, and some rows leave it out.

D	V	size	J	CDR3	DNA
.	TRBV30	.	TRBJ1-2	CAWRFEDSYGYTF	TGTGCCTGGAGGTTTGAGGATTCCTATGGCTACACCTTC
.	TRBV4-1	.	TRBJ1-6	CASSYISSYNSPLHF	TGCGCCAGCAGCTACATTAGCTCCTATAATTCACCCCTCCACTTT
.	TRBV11-3	.	TRBJ1-1	CASSLDLDGGDTEAFF	TGTGCCAGCAGCTTAGATCTTGACGGAGGGGACACTGAAGCTTTCTTT
TRBD1	TRBV23-1	once	TRBJ1-6	CASKGTGESANSPLHF	TGCGCCAGCAAAGGGACAGGGGAATCGGCTAATTCACCCCTCCACTTT
.	TRBV7-9	.	TRBJ2-2	CASSLGSFGGPGELFF	TGTGCCAGCAGCTTAGGGTCTTTTGGTGGGCCCGGGGAGCTGTTTTTT
TRBD1	TRBV18	.	TRBJ1-4	CASSPTKGNRGNSEKLFF	TGTGCCAGCTCACCAACTAAGGGAAACAGGGGGAATAGTGAAAAACTGTTTTTT
.	TRBV7-6	.	TRBJ2-7	CASSLGDGVEQYF	TGTGCCAGCAGCTTAGGGGATGGAGTCGAGCAGTACTTC
TRBD1	TRBV7-8	.	TRBJ1-5	CASSTGTGVINQPQHF	TGTGCCAGCAGCACTGGGACAGGGGTGATCAATCAGCCCCAGCATTTT
TRBD2	TRBV4-1	.	TRBJ2-7	CASSQEGTSLIGHEQYF	TGCGCCAGCAGCCAAGAAGGGACTAGCTTAATCGGTCACGAGCAGTACTTC
.	TRBV5-1	.	TRBJ2-1	CASSLISEQFF	TGCGCCAGCAGCCTGATTTCGGAGCAGTTCTTC